Each of the 18 T cell receptor beta chains below was sequenced from the same sample in a study of Graves' ophthalmopathy and Graves' hyperthyroidism. RNA transcripts were the template, and TCR beta CDR3 regions were amplified from them. HTBI primers primed a first-round RT-PCR, and a second-round multiplex PCR followed. One entry per CDR3 protein results from TCRdb running MiXCR on the multiplex PCR reads. The sample shows 600,000 to 950,000 distinct CDR3 sequences, roughly 40% of them seen only once. Sequenced input: peripheral blood. Receptors were obtained from an adult man with Graves' ophthalmopathy.

Ten or more counts support this clonotype. The chain links TRBV7-2 to TRBJ2-7, with a weak D call TRBD2 (6 bases). Germline lookup yields CDR1 SGHTA and CDR2 FQGNSA. This CDR3 comprises 17 residues. Between the trimmed V and J ends, which lost 5 bases and 3 bases, there was a span of 23 bases. CDR3 residues: CASSPPSTRPKFYEQYF. The CDR3 region has the DNA TGTGCCAGCAGCCCCCCCTCGACTAGACCCAAATTCTACGAGCAGTACTTC. Full variable domain (rest looked up from reference TRBV7-2 and TRBJ2-7): GAGVSQSPSNKVTEKGKDVELRCDPISGHTALYWYRQSLGQGLEFLIYFQGNSAPDKSGLPSDRFSAERTGGSVSTLTIQRTQQEDSAVYLCASSPPSTRPKFYEQYFGPGTRLTVT.

The chain links TRBV29-1 to TRBJ1-2; the D gene is possibly TRBD1 (5 bases). The CDR3 runs to 12 residues. Trimming took off 8 bases at V and 7 bases at J, with 17 bases between the two ends. Per germline, CDR1 SQVTM and CDR2 ANQGSEA. CDR3: CSLGDERSGYTF. CDR3 coding DNA: TGCAGCTTGGGGGACGAGAGGAGTGGCTACACCTTC.

This clonotype was found a few times. The chain couples TRBV24-1 to TRBJ1-5, with TRBD1 matching 8 bases. Germline V CDR1 and CDR2: KGHDR, SFDVKD. The CDR3 loop spans 19 amino acids. The V and J ends lost 11 bases and 0 bases, in that order; junction bases with no gene match: 20. The CDR3 DNA follows: TGTGCCAGCTCAGGGCCGACCAGGGACAGGCGGGATAGCAATCAGCCCCAGCATTTT. It specifies CASSGPTRDRRDSNQPQHF.

The chain uses TRBV7-2 and TRBJ1-2; 8 nucleotides line up with TRBD1. Per the germline V gene, CDR1 is SGHTA and CDR2 is FQGNSA. The V gene end was trimmed by 8 bases and the J gene end by 6 bases; junction bases not matched to a gene: 14. The CDR3 is 15 amino acids. CDR3: CASLPGPGGLHGYTF. DNA for the CDR3: TGTGCCAGCCTCCCGGGACCAGGGGGCTTGCATGGCTACACCTTC.

This clonotype has just a few counts. The V call is TRBV9, the J call TRBJ1-5; D ambiguous. CDR3 length equals 15 residues. Germline CDR1 SGDLS, CDR2 YYNGEE. V was trimmed by 0 bases and J by 3 bases, leaving 10 bases between them. CDR3 sequence reads: CASSVGGQFNQPQHF. In DNA form, the CDR3 reads TGTGCCAGCAGCGTAGGGGGTCAGTTCAATCAGCCCCAGCATTTT.

Comments on this clonotype: The conserved closing phenylalanine or tryptophan is absent in this CDR3, likely reflecting a read error. The chain's CDR3 is CASSQTGVGEQYS. The CDR3 DNA reads TGTGCCAGCAGCCAGACAGGGGTTGGCGAGCAGTACTCC. J is TRBJ2-7 and V is TRBV3-1; TRBD1 agrees at 8 bases. Germline-derived CDR1 and CDR2 are LGHDT and YNNKEL (reference sequence). CDR3 length: 13 amino acids. V was clipped by 3 bases and J by 6 bases; unmatched bases: 4.

This clonotype was observed a few times. The gene calls are TRBV19 and TRBJ2-5, with D perhaps TRBD1 (5 bases). With 4 bases removed from V and 2 bases from J, the gap between germline ends came to 11 bases. This CDR3 spans 14 amino acids. CDR1 is LNHDA, CDR2 SQIVND, per germline (reference sequence). CDR3 nucleotide sequence: TGTGCCAGTAGTACCAAGACAGCGCAAGAGACCCAGTACTTC. This codes for CASSTKTAQETQYF.

A remark on this clonotype: The missing conserved phenylalanine or tryptophan at the end of this CDR3 makes a read error likely. The chain uses TRBV12-3 or TRBV12-4 and TRBJ1-1; D is perhaps TRBD1 (6 bases). The V and J ends lost 9 bases and 11 bases respectively, with 19 bases between them. The CDR3 extends over 12 amino acids. The CDR3 region is CARITGSSRAFS. The DNA for the CDR3 is TGTGCCAGAATCACAGGGTCATCACGGGCTTTCTCT.

The V and J genes are TRBV25-1 and TRBJ1-6; 7 bases match TRBD1. Trimming cost V 6 bases and J 7 bases; bases outside gene matches: 12. CDR3 length: 16 residues. Germline-derived CDR1 and CDR2 are MGHDK and SYGVNS. The CDR3 nucleotides read TGTGCCAGCAGGTCCTTTCGGGCAGGGGGAAATTCACCCCTCCACTTT. The encoded protein is CASRSFRAGGNSPLHF.

The J gene is TRBJ2-7, the V gene TRBV20-1; the D gene is possibly TRBD1 (5 bases). The CDR3 contains 13 residues. The V gene's germline CDR1 is DFQATT and CDR2 SNEGSKA (reference sequence). The V gene lost 3 bases and the J gene lost 3 bases, with 12 bases spanning the gap. CDR3 protein: CSASDQGFYEQYF. The CDR3 DNA sequence: TGCAGTGCTAGTGATCAGGGATTCTACGAGCAGTACTTC.

This clonotype occurred a few times. V and J are TRBV20-1 and TRBJ1-1, with TRBD1 identical over 8 bases. This CDR3 is built from 15 residues. Germline values: CDR1 DFQATT, CDR2 SNEGSKA (reference sequence). J lost 5 bases, V lost 6 bases, and 14 bases had no gene match. CDR3 sequence reads: CSATTGGSGWTEAFF. CDR3 sequence (DNA): TGCAGTGCCACCACAGGGGGGTCAGGTTGGACTGAAGCTTTCTTT.

At least ten counts were recorded for this clonotype. The chain combines TRBV7-6 with TRBJ2-7; D gene unclear. V was shortened by 2 bases and J by 7 bases, with 18 bases between the two germline ends. The germline gives CDR1 SGHVS, CDR2 FNYEAQ. The CDR3 has 15 amino acids. Written as DNA, the CDR3 is TGTGCCAGCAGCTTAAGATATCGAGAGGTTAGGGAGCAGTACTTC. Its protein is CASSLRYREVREQYF.

The V call is TRBV2, the J call TRBJ1-6; D is unclear. V lost 7 bases and J lost 13, with 23 bases in between. The CDR3 contains 15 residues. Per the germline V gene, CDR1 is SNHLY and CDR2 is FYNNEI. The CDR3: CASKVLAGYQEPLHF. The CDR3 DNA reads as TGTGCCAGCAAGGTCCTAGCGGGGTACCAAGAGCCCCTCCACTTT.

This clonotype has just a few counts. The chain is built from TRBV2 and TRBJ2-5; D is perhaps TRBD1 or TRBD2 (6 bases each). Trimming pared 4 bases from V and 9 bases from J, leaving 24 bases between. The CDR3 sequence is 16 residues long. In germline, CDR1 is SNHLY, CDR2 FYNNEI. The CDR3 sequence: CASSGPDGGRTGAQYF. The CDR3 nucleotides are TGTGCCAGCAGTGGACCCGACGGGGGCCGAACGGGGGCCCAGTACTTC.

The chain uses TRBV7-9 and TRBJ2-7, with D unclear. Trimming took off 4 bases at V and 0 bases at J, with 7 bases between the two ends. This CDR3 is built from 13 residues. CDR1 is SEHNR, CDR2 FQNEAQ, per germline (reference sequence). This chain's CDR3 is CASSSMNSYEQYF. The CDR3 bases are TGTGCCAGCAGCTCGATGAACTCCTACGAGCAGTACTTC. Combining the CDR3 with reference TRBV7-9 and TRBJ2-7 gives the whole variable domain DTGVSQNPRHKITKRGQNVTFRCDPISEHNRLYWYRQTLGQGPEFLTYFQNEAQLEKSRLLSDRFSAERPKGSFSTLEIQRTEQGDSAMYLCASSSMNSYEQYFGPGTRLTVT.

The chain uses TRBV10-3 and TRBJ1-2; TRBD1 matches 8 bases. The CDR3 has 18 amino acids. J gave up 4 bases and V 1 base, and 14 bases lay outside the gene matches. Germline V gives CDR1 ENHRY, CDR2 SYGVKD. CDR3 amino acids: CAISELTGDRTKFYGYTF. CDR3 DNA: TGTGCCATCAGTGAGTTGACAGGGGACCGTACCAAATTCTATGGCTACACCTTC.

This chain links TRBV7-2 with TRBJ2-2, with 10 positions matching TRBD2. V lost 1 base to trimming and J lost 5 bases; unmatched junction nucleotides: 7. The CDR3 consists of 17 residues. Germline V CDR1 and CDR2: SGHTA, FQGNSA. The CDR3 DNA follows: TGTGCCAGCAGCTTAGGGGCTAGCGGGAGTGGTACCGGGGAGCTGTTTTTT. It codes for CASSLGASGSGTGELFF.

Remarks on this clonotype: One end of the junction does not line up with germline, which may come from a read error. The CDR3 DNA follows: TGTGCCAGCAGCGGTCGGGGACTAGCGGAAGAGACCCAGTACTTC. Amino acid sequence: CASSGRGLAEETQYF. This chain uses TRBV15 with TRBJ2-5; 11 bases align to TRBD2. CDR3 length equals 15 residues. Germline V gene data show CDR1 as LNHNV and CDR2 as YYDKDF (reference sequence).